This T cell receptor beta chain comes out of a study of cytomegalovirus exposure and HLA in healthy donors. As for this clone: Its target is unknown.

The CDR3 is made up of 16 amino acids. Trimming took 6 bases from V and 4 from J, leaving 21 bases between them. Per the germline V gene, CDR1 is LNHDA and CDR2 is SQIVND (reference sequence). PCR primers comprised 60 Vbeta and 13 Jbeta primers. Generated by immunoSEQ multiplex PCR, the TCRdb table keeps only in-frame clones and is missing some. The top ten clones hold 3% to 4% of a sample with 100,000 to 150,000 clones, more than 70% of them seen once. Study outcomes and limitations: Highly shared variants forming one cluster were likely a sequencing artifact.

This clonotype was sampled from a young man in good health and CMV-seronegative. The chain employs TRBV19 and TRBJ1-2; D remains ambiguous. The sequencing input was PBMCs. The CDR3 DNA reads TGTGCCAGTAGAAATTACCGGGCGGGTAACTTCTATGGCTACACCTTC. Protein product: CASRNYRAGNFYGYTF.